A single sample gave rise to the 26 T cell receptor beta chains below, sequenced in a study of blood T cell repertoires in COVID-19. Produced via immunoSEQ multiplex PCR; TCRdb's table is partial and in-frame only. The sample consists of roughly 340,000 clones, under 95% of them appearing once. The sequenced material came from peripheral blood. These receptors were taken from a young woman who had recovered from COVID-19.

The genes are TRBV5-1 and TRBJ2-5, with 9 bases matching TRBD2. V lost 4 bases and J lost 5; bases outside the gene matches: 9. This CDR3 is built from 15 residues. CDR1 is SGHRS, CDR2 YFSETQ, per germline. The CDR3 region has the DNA TGCGCCAGCAGCGCGGGACTAGCCCTCCAGGAGACCCAGTACTTC. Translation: CASSAGLALQETQYF.

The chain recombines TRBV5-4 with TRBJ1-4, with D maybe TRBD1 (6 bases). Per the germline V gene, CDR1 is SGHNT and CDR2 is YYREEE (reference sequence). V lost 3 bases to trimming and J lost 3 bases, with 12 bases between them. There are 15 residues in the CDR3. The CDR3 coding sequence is TGTGCCAGCAGCTCTCAACAGGGAGCTAATGAAAAACTGTTTTTT. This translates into CASSSQQGANEKLFF.

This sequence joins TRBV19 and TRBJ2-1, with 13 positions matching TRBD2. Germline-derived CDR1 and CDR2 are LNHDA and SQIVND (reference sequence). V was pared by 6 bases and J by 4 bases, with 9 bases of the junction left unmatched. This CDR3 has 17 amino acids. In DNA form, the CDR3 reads TGTGCCAGTAGCAATAGGGGGACTAGCGGGAATTACAATGAGCAGTTCTTC. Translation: CASSNRGTSGNYNEQFF.

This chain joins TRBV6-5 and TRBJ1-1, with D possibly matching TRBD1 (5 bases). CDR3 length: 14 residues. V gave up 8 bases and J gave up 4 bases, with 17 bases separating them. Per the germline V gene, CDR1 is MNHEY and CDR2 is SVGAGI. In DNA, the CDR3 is TGTGCCAGCGTAAACACGGGGGAGGGCACTGAAGCTTTCTTT. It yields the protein CASVNTGEGTEAFF.

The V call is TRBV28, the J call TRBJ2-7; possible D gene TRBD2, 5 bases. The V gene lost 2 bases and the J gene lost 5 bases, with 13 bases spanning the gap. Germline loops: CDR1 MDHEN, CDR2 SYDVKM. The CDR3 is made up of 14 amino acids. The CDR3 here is CASSLRAGNDEQYV. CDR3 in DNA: TGTGCCAGCAGTTTACGGGCGGGTAATGACGAGCAGTACGTC.

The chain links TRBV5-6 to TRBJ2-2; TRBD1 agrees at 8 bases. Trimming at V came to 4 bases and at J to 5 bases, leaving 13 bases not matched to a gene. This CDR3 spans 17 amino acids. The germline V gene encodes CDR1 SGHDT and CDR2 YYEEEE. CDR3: CASSKTRGRGLTGELFF. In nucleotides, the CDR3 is TGTGCCAGCAGCAAGACCAGGGGGCGAGGGCTAACCGGGGAGCTGTTTTTT.

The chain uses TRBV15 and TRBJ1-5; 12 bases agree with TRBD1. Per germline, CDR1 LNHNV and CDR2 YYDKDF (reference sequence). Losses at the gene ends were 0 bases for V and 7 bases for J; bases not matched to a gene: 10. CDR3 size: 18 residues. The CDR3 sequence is CATSRDLPGQGAGQPQHF. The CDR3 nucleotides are TGTGCCACCAGCAGAGATCTTCCGGGACAGGGGGCCGGGCAGCCCCAGCATTTT.

The CDR3 is CASREREPLQYF. The CDR3 DNA reads as TGTGCCAGCAGAGAGCGGGAGCCCCTCCAGTATTTT. The chain has TRBV2 and TRBJ2-3; the match to TRBD2 covers 8 bases. Per germline, CDR1 SNHLY and CDR2 FYNNEI. The CDR3 covers 12 residues. Losses at the gene ends were 6 bases for V and 12 bases for J; bases not matched to a gene: 8. The full variable domain, with the rest looked up from reference TRBV2 and TRBJ2-3, is EPEVTQTPSHQVTQMGQEVILRCVPISNHLYFYWYRQILGQKVEFLVSFYNNEISEKSEIFDDQFSVERPDGSNFTLKIRSTKLEDSAMYFCASREREPLQYFGPGTRLTVL.

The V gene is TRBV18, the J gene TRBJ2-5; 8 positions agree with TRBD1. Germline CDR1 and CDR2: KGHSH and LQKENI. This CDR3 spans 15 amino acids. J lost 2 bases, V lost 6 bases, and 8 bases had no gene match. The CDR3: CASSRRQGKQETQYF. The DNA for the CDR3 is TGTGCCAGCTCTCGAAGACAGGGGAAACAAGAGACCCAGTACTTC.

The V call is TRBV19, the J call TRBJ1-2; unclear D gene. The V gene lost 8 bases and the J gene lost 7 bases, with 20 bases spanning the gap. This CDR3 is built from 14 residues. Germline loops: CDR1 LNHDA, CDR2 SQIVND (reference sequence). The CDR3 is CASGYDSLRGGYTF. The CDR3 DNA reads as TGTGCCAGTGGCTACGACTCATTACGTGGTGGCTACACCTTC.

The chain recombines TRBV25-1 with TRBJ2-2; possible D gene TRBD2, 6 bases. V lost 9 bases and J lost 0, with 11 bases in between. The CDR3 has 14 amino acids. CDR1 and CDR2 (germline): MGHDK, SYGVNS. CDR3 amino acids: CASKTGANTGELFF. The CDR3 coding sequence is TGTGCCAGTAAGACGGGGGCGAACACCGGGGAGCTGTTTTTT.

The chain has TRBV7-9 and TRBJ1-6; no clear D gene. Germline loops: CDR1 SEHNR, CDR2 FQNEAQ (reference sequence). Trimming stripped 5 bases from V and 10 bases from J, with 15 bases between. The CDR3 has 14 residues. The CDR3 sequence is CASSQSTWASPLHF. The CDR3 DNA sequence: TGTGCCAGCAGCCAATCCACGTGGGCCTCACCCCTCCACTTT.

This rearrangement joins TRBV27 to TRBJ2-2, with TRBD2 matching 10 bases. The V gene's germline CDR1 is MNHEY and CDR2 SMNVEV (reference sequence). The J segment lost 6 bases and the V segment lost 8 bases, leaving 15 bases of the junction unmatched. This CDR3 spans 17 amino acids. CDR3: CASRRGSGRWNSGELFF. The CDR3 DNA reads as TGTGCCAGCCGACGGGGTAGCGGGAGGTGGAATTCCGGGGAGCTGTTTTTT.

The CDR3 is CASREFRDRGTDTQYF. The CDR3 DNA reads as TGCGCCAGCAGGGAATTCCGGGACAGGGGCACAGATACGCAGTATTTT. The chain recombines TRBV10-2 with TRBJ2-3; TRBD1 agrees at 9 bases. From germline, CDR1 is WSHSY and CDR2 SAAADI. With V trimmed by 6 bases and J by 1 base, 8 bases remained unmatched. The CDR3 covers 16 residues.

The CDR3 reads CAISESEETQYF. In nucleotides, the CDR3 is TGTGCCATCAGTGAGTCAGAGGAGACCCAGTACTTC. The J gene is TRBJ2-5, the V gene TRBV10-3, with D unclear. Germline values: CDR1 ENHRY, CDR2 SYGVKD. Deletions cut 0 bases from V and 5 bases from J, with 4 bases between. CDR3 size: 12 residues.

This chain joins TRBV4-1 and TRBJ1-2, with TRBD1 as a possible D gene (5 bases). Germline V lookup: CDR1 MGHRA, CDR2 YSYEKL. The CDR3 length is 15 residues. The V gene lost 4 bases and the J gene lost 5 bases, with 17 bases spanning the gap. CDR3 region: CASSRRQGIGYGYTF. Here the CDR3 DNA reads TGCGCCAGCAGCCGACGGCAGGGAATTGGTTATGGCTACACCTTC.

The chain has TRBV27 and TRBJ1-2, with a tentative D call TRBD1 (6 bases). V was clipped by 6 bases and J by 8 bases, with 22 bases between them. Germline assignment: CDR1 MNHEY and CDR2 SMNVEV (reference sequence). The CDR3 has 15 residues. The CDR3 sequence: CASSEVGGRTSGYTF. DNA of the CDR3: TGTGCCAGCAGCGAGGTTGGGGGCCGGACTTCCGGCTACACCTTC.

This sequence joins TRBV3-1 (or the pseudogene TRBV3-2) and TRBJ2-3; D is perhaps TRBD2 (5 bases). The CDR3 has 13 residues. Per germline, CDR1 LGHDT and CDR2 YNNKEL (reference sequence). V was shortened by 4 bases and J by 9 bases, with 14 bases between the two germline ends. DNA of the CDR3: TGTGCCAGCAGCCCCCCCTCTAGCCAAACGCAGTATTTT. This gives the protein CASSPPSSQTQYF.

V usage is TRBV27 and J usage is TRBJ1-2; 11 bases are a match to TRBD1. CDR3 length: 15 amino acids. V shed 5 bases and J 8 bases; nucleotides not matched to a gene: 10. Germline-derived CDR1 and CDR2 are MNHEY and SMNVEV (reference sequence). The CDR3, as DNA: TGTGCCAGCAGTCCCTGGACAGGGGGCCTCAGGGGCTACACCTTC. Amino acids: CASSPWTGGLRGYTF.

CDR3 nucleotides: TGTGCCAGCAGCTTAGGAGGGCCCCAGCATTTT. The encoded protein is CASSLGGPQHF. This sequence joins TRBV7-9 and TRBJ1-5, with no clear D. Germline V gives CDR1 SEHNR, CDR2 FQNEAQ (reference sequence). The CDR3 totals 11 residues. The ends were cut back, 1 base at V and 9 bases at J, with 4 bases in the middle.

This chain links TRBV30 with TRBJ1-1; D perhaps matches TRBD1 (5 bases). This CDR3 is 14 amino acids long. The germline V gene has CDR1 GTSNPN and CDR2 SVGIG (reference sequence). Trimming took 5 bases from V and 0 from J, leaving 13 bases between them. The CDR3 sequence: CAWGHRTMNTEAFF. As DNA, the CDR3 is TGTGCCTGGGGACACAGGACTATGAACACTGAAGCTTTCTTT. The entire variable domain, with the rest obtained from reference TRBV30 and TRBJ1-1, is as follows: SQTIHQWPATLVQPVGSPLSLECTVEGTSNPNLYWYRQAAGRGLQLLFYSVGIGQISSEVPQNLSASRPQDRQFILSSKKLLLSDSGFYLCAWGHRTMNTEAFFGQGTRLTVV.

This CDR3 is CASGPGQIYYGYTF. The CDR3 bases are TGTGCTAGTGGTCCAGGACAGATTTACTATGGCTACACCTTC. The chain is built from TRBV12-5 and TRBJ1-2; D may be TRBD1 (6 bases). The CDR3 is 14 residues long. V was trimmed by 5 bases and J by 3 bases, leaving 13 bases between them. Germline CDR1 is LGHNT and CDR2 is FRNRAP.

CDR3: CASSHPSGSHEQYV. The CDR3 DNA reads TGTGCCAGCAGCCATCCTAGCGGGAGCCACGAGCAGTACGTC. The chain uses TRBV21-1 and TRBJ2-7; TRBD2 is the table's D call and was not checked against the DNA. TRBV21-1 is an annotated pseudogene. The CDR3 sequence is 14 residues long.

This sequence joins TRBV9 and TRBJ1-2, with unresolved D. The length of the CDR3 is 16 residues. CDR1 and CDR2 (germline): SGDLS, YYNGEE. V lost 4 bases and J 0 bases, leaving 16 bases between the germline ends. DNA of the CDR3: TGTGCCAGCAGCTTTTACTCAGGCACTTCTAACTATGGCTACACCTTC. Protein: CASSFYSGTSNYGYTF.

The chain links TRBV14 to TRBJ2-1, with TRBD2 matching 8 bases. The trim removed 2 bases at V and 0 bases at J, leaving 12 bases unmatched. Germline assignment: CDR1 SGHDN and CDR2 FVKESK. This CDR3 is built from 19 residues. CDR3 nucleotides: TGTGCCAGCAGCCAACTAGTAGCGGGACGAAAGAGCTCCTACAATGAGCAGTTCTTC. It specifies CASSQLVAGRKSSYNEQFF.

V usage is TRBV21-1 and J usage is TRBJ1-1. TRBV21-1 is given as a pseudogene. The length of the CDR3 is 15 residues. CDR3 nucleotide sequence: TGTGCCAGCAGCAAAGGCGGGAACTCGAACACTGAAGCTTTCTTT. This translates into CASSKGGNSNTEAFF.